This TCR beta chain derives from a study of T-cell reconstitution after alpha-beta-depleted transplantation in children. The study's findings and limits: For some patients, TCRbeta diversity was high at day 60 because of recipient T cells and thymic progenitors that survived.

Unique molecular identifiers were incorporated during preparation of the TCRbeta library. In TCRdb, the PCR reads were re-called with MiXCR into one record per CDR3 protein. The sample includes approximately 300,000 distinct CDR3 sequences, around a tenth of them seen just once. This clonotype occurred many times. Its target is unknown. CDR1 and CDR2 from the germline V gene are SGHDT and YYEEEE. The CDR3 has 15 residues. J lost 3 bases, V lost 5 bases, and 8 bases had no gene match. The clonotype comes from a male patient between 2 and 10 years old who had a stem cell transplant for chronic granulomatous disease, so the T cells may come from the graft donor. This specimen consisted of peripheral blood, obtained 180 days after TCRalphabeta/CD19-depleted stem cell transplant. This sequence joins TRBV5-6 and TRBJ2-7, with 10 bases aligning to TRBD1. The CDR3 sequence is CASRSDRGVLYEQYF. In DNA form, the CDR3 reads TGTGCCAGCAGATCGGACAGGGGGGTCCTCTACGAGCAGTACTTC.